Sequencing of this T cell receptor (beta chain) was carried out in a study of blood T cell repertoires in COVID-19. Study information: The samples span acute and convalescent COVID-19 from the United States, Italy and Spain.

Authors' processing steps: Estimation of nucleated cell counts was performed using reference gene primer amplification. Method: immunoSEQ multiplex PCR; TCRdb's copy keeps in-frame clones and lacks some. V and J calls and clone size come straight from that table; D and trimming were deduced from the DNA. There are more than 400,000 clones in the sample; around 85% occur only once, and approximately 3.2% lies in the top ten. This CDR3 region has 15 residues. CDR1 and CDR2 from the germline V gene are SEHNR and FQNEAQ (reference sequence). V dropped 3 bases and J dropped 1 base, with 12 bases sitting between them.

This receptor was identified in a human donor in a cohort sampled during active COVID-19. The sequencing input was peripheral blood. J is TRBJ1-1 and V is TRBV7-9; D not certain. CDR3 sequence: CASSFGGRSNTEAFF. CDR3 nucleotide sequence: TGTGCCAGCAGCTTTGGAGGACGGTCGAACACTGAAGCTTTCTTT.